This passage covers 6 T cell receptor beta chains from one sample sequenced in a study of blood T cell repertoires in COVID-19. Repertoires were generated with immunoSEQ multiplex PCR, while TCRdb's copy carries only in-frame clones and drops some. The table lists 250,000 to 350,000 clones, nearly 90% of them singletons. The sequenced sample consisted of PBMCs or T cells enriched from blood (not recorded which). These receptors were taken from a woman between 18 and 29 years old with acute COVID-19.

The chain employs TRBV4-3 and TRBJ1-1; D gene unclear. Trimming removed 5 bases from V and 1 base from J, with 11 bases in between. The CDR3 is 14 residues long. CDR1 LGHNA and CDR2 YSLEER come from the germline V gene. CDR3 region: CASSKTPRNTEAFF. CDR3 nucleotides: TGCGCCAGCAGCAAAACCCCTAGGAACACTGAAGCTTTCTTT.

The chain joins TRBV19 to TRBJ2-5; D gene uncertain. The CDR3 covers 12 residues. Looked up from germline, CDR1 is LNHDA and CDR2 is SQIVND (reference sequence). The V end lost 6 bases, the J end lost 0 bases, and 5 bases lay between the germline ends. CDR3 nucleotide sequence: TGTGCCAGTAGCGGGTACCAAGAGACCCAGTACTTC. This sequence encodes CASSGYQETQYF.

This clone was observed a handful of times. The gene calls are TRBV15 and TRBJ2-7; 13 nucleotides align to TRBD2. V was pared by 2 bases and J by 3 bases, with 7 bases of the junction left unmatched. This CDR3 contains 17 residues. Germline V CDR1 and CDR2: LNHNV, YYDKDF (reference sequence). This CDR3 is CATSRTRGTSGNYEQYF. CDR3 nucleotides: TGTGCCACCAGCAGAACCAGGGGGACTAGCGGGAACTACGAGCAGTACTTC.

For the CDR3, the DNA is TGTGCCAGCAGCTCAGGACAGCTCAGGGGGCTAGCGGGCACAGATACGCAGTATTTT. Translating gives CASSSGQLRGLAGTDTQYF. The V gene is TRBV7-2, the J gene TRBJ2-3; maybe TRBD1 (8 bases). The germline CDR1 and CDR2 sequences are SGHTA and FQGNSA. Trimming stripped 4 bases from V and 1 base from J, with 24 bases between. The CDR3 sequence is 19 residues long.

This rearrangement joins TRBV19 to TRBJ1-1; TRBD1 might be the D (5 bases). The germline gives CDR1 LNHDA, CDR2 SQIVND (reference sequence). CDR3 size: 11 residues. V shed 11 bases and J shed 11 bases, with 18 bases lying between them. The CDR3 region has the DNA TGTGCCGCGGCAGTGTGGGGGGTCGCTTTCTTT. Translating gives CAAAVWGVAFF.

The chain is built from TRBV30 and TRBJ2-3, with 10 bases fitting TRBD2. Germline V lookup: CDR1 GTSNPN, CDR2 SVGIG (reference sequence). The length of the CDR3 is 14 residues. After removal of 2 bases from V and 5 bases from J, the junction contained 4 bases not matched to a gene. The CDR3 nucleotides read TGTGCCTGGAGTAAAAGCGGGGGGGGAGATACGCAGTATTTT. Encoded protein: CAWSKSGGGDTQYF.